Below, 8 T cell receptor beta chains from the same sample are listed, as sequenced in a study of Graves' ophthalmopathy and Graves' hyperthyroidism. Amplification targeted the TCR beta CDR3 regions, with RNA transcripts as the source material. First-round RT-PCR relied on HTBI primers, and a second-round multiplex PCR came next. TCRdb recomputed calls from the multiplex PCR reads with MiXCR, one row per CDR3 protein. The sample consists of 200,000 to 250,000 distinct CDR3 sequences, 25% to 30% of them appearing once. The sample consisted of peripheral blood. The receptors shown here come from a man aged 45-65 years with Graves' ophthalmopathy.

This clonotype was counted many times. The rearrangement uses TRBV12-3 or TRBV12-4 and TRBJ2-5, with a weak D call TRBD2 (6 bases). The V end was cut by 3 bases, the J end by 5 bases, with 10 bases between. The CDR3 has 13 residues. In nucleotides, the CDR3 is TGTGCCAGCAGTTTGATAGGGAGGGAGACCCAGTACTTC. Encoded protein: CASSLIGRETQYF.

Only a few counts were recorded for this clonotype. J is TRBJ2-2 and V is TRBV28; either TRBD1 or TRBD2 may fit D (5 bases each). The CDR3 spans 13 residues. The V end was cut by 7 bases, the J end by 6 bases, with 12 bases between. Germline V gene data show CDR1 as MDHEN and CDR2 as SYDVKM. The CDR3: CASKYLGPGELFF. In nucleotides, the CDR3 is TGTGCCAGCAAGTATTTGGGACCCGGGGAGCTGTTTTTT.

This clonotype was seen repeatedly, ten times or more. The gene calls are TRBV28 and TRBJ2-7; no clear D gene. CDR1 MDHEN and CDR2 SYDVKM come from the germline V gene. V shed 10 bases and J shed 4 bases, with 8 bases lying between them. CDR3 length: 10 residues. CDR3 residues: CATFLYEQYF. The CDR3 DNA reads TGTGCCACCTTCTTGTACGAGCAGTACTTC.

This clonotype was detected many times. This rearrangement joins TRBV12-3 or TRBV12-4 to TRBJ1-2, with D possibly being TRBD1 (6 bases). The CDR3 loop spans 16 amino acids. The V end lost 6 bases, the J end lost 1 base, and 18 bases lay between the germline ends. In DNA form, the CDR3 reads TGTGCCAGCAGAGGGGGGGGGTCGCGAAATAACTATGGCTACACCTTC. It codes for CASRGGGSRNNYGYTF.

The V call is TRBV12-3 or TRBV12-4, the J call TRBJ1-1, with no clear D. This CDR3 has 15 amino acids. Trimming cost V 1 base and J 0 bases, with 9 bases left between them. This CDR3 reads CASSLVEEMNTEAFF. The CDR3 DNA follows: TGTGCCAGCAGTTTAGTGGAGGAGATGAACACTGAAGCTTTCTTT.

This clonotype was detected many times. This rearrangement joins TRBV7-3 to TRBJ2-7; 9 bases fit TRBD1. CDR3 size: 15 residues. Per the germline V gene, CDR1 is SGHTA and CDR2 is FQGTGA. V was pared by 2 bases and J by 2 bases, with 4 bases of the junction left unmatched. CDR3 in DNA: TGTGCCAGCAGCTTATTGGGACAGGGACCCTACGAGCAGTACTTC. Protein product: CASSLLGQGPYEQYF.

This clonotype appeared many times. The chain links TRBV6-5 to TRBJ2-7; D tentatively reads TRBD1 or TRBD2 (6 bases each). The CDR3 sequence is 13 residues long. CDR1 MNHEY and CDR2 SVGAGI come from the germline V gene. Trimming removed 11 bases from V and 2 bases from J, with 16 bases in between. CDR3 nucleotide sequence: TGTGCCCCCCGAAAGGGGGGCCCCTACGAGCAGTACTTC. Protein product: CAPRKGGPYEQYF.

This clonotype was seen at least ten times. The CDR3, as DNA: TGTGCCAGCAGCCCTGGAGGGGGAAACCGATTAAAGAGCTACACCTTC. Translation: CASSPGGGNRLKSYTF. V is TRBV7-9 and J is TRBJ1-2; weak D call: TRBD1 (6 bases). The CDR3 spans 16 residues. V was clipped by 5 bases and J by 9 bases, with 25 bases between them. Germline CDR1 SEHNR, CDR2 FQNEAQ (reference sequence).